A single sample gave rise to the 14 T cell receptor beta chains below, sequenced in a study of blood T cell repertoires in COVID-19. Here immunoSEQ multiplex PCR was the method, and the copy in TCRdb shows in-frame clones only, minus some. Counted here are tens of thousands of clones, less than 85% occurring once; the ten biggest clones make up around 4.8%. The sequencing input was peripheral blood. The receptors were sampled from a woman in her sixties or seventies with acute or convalescent COVID-19.

V gene TRBV12-3 or TRBV12-4 combines with J gene TRBJ1-2; 7 nucleotides align to TRBD1. The CDR3 runs 13 residues. V shed 6 bases and J 8 bases; nucleotides not matched to a gene: 9. The CDR3 sequence: CASSPRGLGGYTF. As DNA, the CDR3 is TGTGCCAGCAGCCCTAGGGGGCTAGGGGGCTACACCTTC.

This chain connects TRBV4-1 to TRBJ2-7; D is unclear. Trimming left V 4 bases short and J 0 bases short, with 7 bases between. The CDR3 is made up of 13 amino acids. Germline V gene data show CDR1 as MGHRA and CDR2 as YSYEKL. The CDR3 sequence is CASSPQYSYEQYF. CDR3 DNA: TGCGCCAGCAGCCCGCAGTACTCCTACGAGCAGTACTTC.

The genes are TRBV4-1 and TRBJ2-7, with D perhaps TRBD2 (6 bases). This CDR3 comprises 15 residues. Germline V gene sequence: CDR1 MGHRA, CDR2 YSYEKL. V was clipped by 0 bases and J by 2 bases, with 11 bases between them. CDR3 sequence (DNA): TGCGCCAGCAGCCAAGATACTAGCCTCGCCTACGAGCAGTACTTC. It is translated as CASSQDTSLAYEQYF.

This sequence joins TRBV7-2 and TRBJ1-6; 7 bases agree with TRBD1. The CDR3 contains 15 residues. Germline CDR1 SGHTA, CDR2 FQGNSA. The ends lost 3 bases at V and 5 bases at J; junction bases unmatched: 4. CDR3 protein: CASSFSGQNNSPLHF. DNA for the CDR3: TGTGCCAGCAGCTTTTCGGGACAGAATAATTCACCCCTCCACTTT.

This clone has only a few counts. This chain joins TRBV18 and TRBJ1-2, with D maybe TRBD1 (5 bases). The V and J ends lost 4 bases and 0 bases respectively, with 12 bases between them. Germline loops: CDR1 KGHSH, CDR2 LQKENI. The CDR3 sequence is 15 residues long. The CDR3 spells CASSLQDTSNYGYTF. The CDR3 coding sequence is TGTGCCAGCTCACTTCAGGACACCTCTAACTATGGCTACACCTTC.

The chain is built from TRBV6-5 and TRBJ2-5; tentative D call: TRBD2 (7 bases). The CDR3 spans 15 residues. The V end was cut by 5 bases, the J end by 4 bases, with 17 bases between. Germline CDR1 MNHEY, CDR2 SVGAGI. The CDR3 bases are TGTGCCAGCAGTATGCGGGGGCGGGGAAGAGAGACCCAGTACTTC. Its translation: CASSMRGRGRETQYF.

The chain joins TRBV19 to TRBJ1-3, with D tentatively TRBD1 (5 bases). The CDR3 contains 17 residues. With 5 bases removed from V and 2 bases from J, the gap between germline ends came to 19 bases. CDR1 and CDR2 from the germline V gene are LNHDA and SQIVND (reference sequence). The CDR3: CASSVGRARVTGNTIYF. DNA for the CDR3: TGTGCCAGTAGTGTAGGCAGGGCCCGCGTGACTGGAAACACCATATATTTT.

The CDR3 protein is CASSTTGESPLHF. For the CDR3, the DNA is TGTGCCAGCAGCACGACAGGGGAATCACCCCTCCACTTT. This chain joins TRBV7-9 and TRBJ1-6, with 8 bases lining up with TRBD1. The CDR3 consists of 13 residues. Germline trimming cut 5 bases from V and 10 bases from J; bases unmatched to any gene: 4. Germline assignment: CDR1 SEHNR and CDR2 FQNEAQ (reference sequence).

The chain couples TRBV6-6 to TRBJ1-3; D not resolved. This CDR3 is built from 13 residues. The V gene lost 7 bases and the J gene lost 4 bases, with 11 bases spanning the gap. Germline V lookup: CDR1 MNHNY, CDR2 SVGAGI (reference sequence). Here the CDR3 DNA reads TGTGCCAGCAAAAGGGAGTTCGGAAACACCATATATTTT. Translated: CASKREFGNTIYF.

The chain carries TRBV6-6 and TRBJ2-1; a possible D gene is TRBD2 (5 bases). V was cut by 0 bases and J by 9 bases, with 12 bases left in between. The CDR3 is made up of 14 amino acids. Germline V gives CDR1 MNHNY, CDR2 SVGAGI (reference sequence). CDR3 coding DNA: TGTGCCAGCAGTTACTCCCAAGGAGGATCTGAGCAGTTCTTC. It codes for CASSYSQGGSEQFF.

This chain connects TRBV24-1 to TRBJ1-2; perhaps TRBD1 as D (5 bases). Germline V gene lookup returns CDR1 KGHDR and CDR2 SFDVKD. The CDR3 consists of 15 residues. Between the trimmed V and J ends, which lost 0 bases and 8 bases, there was a span of 15 bases. CDR3 region: CATSDLAAGSEGYTF. The DNA for the CDR3 is TGTGCCACCAGTGATTTGGCCGCAGGGTCTGAAGGCTACACCTTC.

The V gene is TRBV5-1, the J gene TRBJ2-7, with 10 positions matching TRBD1. V lost 0 bases and J lost 3; bases outside the gene matches: 0. This CDR3 is built from 14 residues. Germline-derived CDR1 and CDR2 are SGHRS and YFSETQ. CDR3 in amino acids: CASSLGDRGYEQYF. The CDR3, as DNA: TGCGCCAGCAGCTTGGGGGACAGGGGCTACGAGCAGTACTTC.

The chain links TRBV5-6 to TRBJ1-2; perhaps TRBD1 as D (6 bases). Per the germline V gene, CDR1 is SGHDT and CDR2 is YYEEEE. There are 17 residues in the CDR3. Trimming removed 1 base from V and 5 bases from J, with 21 bases in between. The chain's CDR3 is CASSLSPGQSLKYGYTF. The CDR3 DNA reads as TGTGCCAGCAGCTTGAGTCCCGGACAGTCTTTAAAATATGGCTACACCTTC. Based on the CDR3 plus reference TRBV5-6 and TRBJ1-2, the full variable domain is DAGVTQSPTHLIKTRGQQVTLRCSPKSGHDTVSWYQQALGQGPQFIFQYYEEEERQRGNFPDRFSGHQFPNYSSELNVNALLLGDSALYLCASSLSPGQSLKYGYTFGSGTRLTVV.

The chain is built from TRBV7-9 and TRBJ1-4, with D perhaps TRBD1 (6 bases). The CDR3 runs to 19 residues. V dropped 2 bases and J dropped 0 bases, with 19 bases sitting between them. Germline V CDR1 and CDR2: SEHNR, FQNEAQ (reference sequence). CDR3 region: CASSLTFETGPSTNEKLFF. CDR3 bases: TGTGCCAGCAGCTTAACCTTTGAGACAGGTCCCTCAACTAATGAAAAACTGTTTTTT.